The 14 T cell receptor beta chains below come from one sample, sequenced in a study of T-cell reconstitution after alpha-beta-depleted transplantation in children. Molecular barcoding with unique molecular identifiers was used for the TCRbeta library. MiXCR was run by TCRdb on the PCR reads, yielding one entry per CDR3 protein. The table shows 500,000 or so distinct CDR3 sequences, with more than 9.5% occurring only once. The input for sequencing was PBMCs, mostly from graft donor cells, taken 180 days after TCRalphabeta/CD19-depleted stem cell transplant. The receptors here all came from a female patient aged 2-10 years who had a stem cell transplant for aplastic anemia, so the T cells may come from the graft donor.

The gene calls are TRBV21-1 and TRBJ2-1; the table's D gene call, TRBD1, was not cross checked with the DNA. TRBV21-1 constitutes a pseudogene. The CDR3 extends over 12 amino acids. Here the CDR3 DNA reads TGTGCCAGCTACAGGGGCTACAATGAGCAGTTCTTC. Translating gives CASYRGYNEQFF.

This clonotype was recorded at least ten times. The V call is TRBV12-3 or TRBV12-4, the J call TRBJ2-7; 14 bases are a match to TRBD2. This CDR3 is 15 amino acids long. The junction had 3 bases not matched to a gene; V was cut back by 4 bases and J by 4 bases. The CDR3 DNA reads TGTGCCAGCAGTTACGGGACTAGCGGGAGATACGAGCAGTACTTC. Its translation: CASSYGTSGRYEQYF.

This clonotype was observed a few times. The chain combines TRBV6-2 or TRBV6-3 with TRBJ2-1, with 8 bases that match TRBD2. With 5 bases clipped from V and 4 bases from J, the junction kept 16 bases outside the gene matches. The CDR3 sequence is 18 residues long. Looked up from germline, CDR1 is MNHEY and CDR2 is SVGEGT. CDR3 in amino acids: CASSNGPFERELYNEQFF. The CDR3 nucleotides are TGTGCCAGCAGTAATGGGCCCTTTGAGCGGGAGTTGTACAATGAGCAGTTCTTC.

This clonotype was detected a few times. This sequence joins TRBV5-5 and TRBJ2-7, with D perhaps matching TRBD2 (5 bases). The CDR3 length is 17 residues. The germline gives CDR1 SGHKS, CDR2 YYEKEE (reference sequence). The germline V and J ends were trimmed by 0 bases and 2 bases, with 18 bases remaining between them. The CDR3 region is CASSLGLRAEQAYEQYF. CDR3 bases: TGTGCCAGCAGCTTGGGGCTGAGGGCAGAACAAGCCTACGAGCAGTACTTC.

This clonotype was observed a handful of times. The rearrangement uses TRBV6-1 and TRBJ1-1, with D tentatively TRBD1 (6 bases). The V end lost 7 bases, the J end lost 4 bases, and 16 bases lay between the germline ends. Germline CDR1 and CDR2: MNHNS and SASEGT. The CDR3 contains 14 residues. The CDR3 DNA reads TGTGCCAGCAACGACAGGTATCTCGGCACTGAAGCTTTCTTT. Amino acids: CASNDRYLGTEAFF.

This clonotype was seen a few times. The rearrangement uses TRBV7-2 and TRBJ2-2; unclear D gene. The CDR3 is 15 residues long. The V gene's germline CDR1 is SGHTA and CDR2 FQGNSA. Trimming took 1 base from V and 2 from J, leaving 8 bases between them. CDR3 nucleotides: TGTGCCAGCAGCTTAGGTGGGAAAAACACCGGGGAGCTGTTTTTT. Amino acid sequence: CASSLGGKNTGELFF. The entire variable domain, with the rest obtained from reference TRBV7-2 and TRBJ2-2, is as follows: GAGVSQSPSNKVTEKGKDVELRCDPISGHTALYWYRQSLGQGLEFLIYFQGNSAPDKSGLPSDRFSAERTGGSVSTLTIQRTQQEDSAVYLCASSLGGKNTGELFFGEGSRLTVL.

This clonotype was observed many times. V is TRBV29-1 and J is TRBJ2-3, with 7 bases matching TRBD1. CDR3 length: 13 amino acids. J lost 2 bases, V lost 6 bases, and 5 bases had no gene match. The germline V gene has CDR1 SQVTM and CDR2 ANQGSEA. The CDR3 DNA reads TGCAGCGTCCGAAAGGGGGCCACAGATACGCAGTATTTT. This encodes CSVRKGATDTQYF.

The V gene is TRBV5-6, the J gene TRBJ2-2; possibly TRBD1 for D (6 bases). CDR1 SGHDT and CDR2 YYEEEE come from the germline V gene. This CDR3 contains 16 residues. Between the trimmed V and J ends, which lost 7 bases and 0 bases, there was a span of 16 bases. CDR3 amino acids: CASGQIFYSNTGELFF. The DNA for the CDR3 is TGTGCCAGCGGACAGATCTTTTATTCGAACACCGGGGAGCTGTTTTTT.

This clonotype was picked up a small number of times. The chain employs TRBV6-2 or TRBV6-3 and TRBJ2-1, with 12 bases aligning to TRBD2. The CDR3 is 19 residues long. Losses at the gene ends were 1 base for V and 8 bases for J; bases not matched to a gene: 15. Germline V gives CDR1 MNHEY, CDR2 SVGEGT. The DNA for the CDR3 is TGTGCCAGCAGTTACTACATCCTACTTCCGGGACTAGCGGGCGATGAGCAGTTCTTC. Residues: CASSYYILLPGLAGDEQFF.

This clonotype came up a few times. The chain carries TRBV29-1 and TRBJ1-1, with D perhaps TRBD1 (6 bases). The CDR3 has 13 residues. Per the germline V gene, CDR1 is SQVTM and CDR2 is ANQGSEA. Trimming shortened V by 4 bases and J by 1 base, and 10 bases separated the two germline ends. CDR3 nucleotides: TGCAGCGTTGTAGGACAGCCGAACACTGAAGCTTTCTTT. This codes for CSVVGQPNTEAFF.

The V gene is TRBV12-3 or TRBV12-4, the J gene TRBJ1-2; unclear D gene. Trimming pared 2 bases from V and 7 bases from J, leaving 8 bases between. The CDR3 spans 12 residues. CDR3 sequence reads: CASSLIEAGYTF. CDR3 sequence (DNA): TGTGCCAGCAGTTTAATAGAGGCTGGCTACACCTTC.

This clonotype was observed a handful of times. The chain carries TRBV27 and TRBJ2-7; D unresolved. The CDR3 runs 12 residues. The V end lost 3 bases, the J end lost 7 bases, and 10 bases lay between the germline ends. Germline V gives CDR1 MNHEY, CDR2 SMNVEV (reference sequence). The CDR3 DNA reads as TGTGCCAGCAGTTTCCAGAACGGGGAGCAGTACGTC. This encodes CASSFQNGEQYV.

The chain recombines TRBV29-1 with TRBJ2-7; 8 nucleotides agree with TRBD2. This CDR3 comprises 15 residues. V was pared by 4 bases and J by 5 bases, with 13 bases of the junction left unmatched. Germline CDR1 is SQVTM and CDR2 is ANQGSEA. The CDR3 region has the DNA TGCAGCGTTGGGCCTTTACGGGAGGGATCCAACGAGCAGTACTTC. Its translation is CSVGPLREGSNEQYF.

CDR3 region: CASSFLAGGVETQYF. The CDR3 DNA reads TGTGCCAGCAGTTTCCTAGCGGGAGGAGTTGAGACCCAGTACTTC. The rearrangement joins TRBV27 to TRBJ2-5, with 11 bases identical to TRBD2. There are 15 residues in the CDR3. The trim removed 3 bases at V and 5 bases at J, leaving 5 bases unmatched. Germline V gene lookup returns CDR1 MNHEY and CDR2 SMNVEV (reference sequence).